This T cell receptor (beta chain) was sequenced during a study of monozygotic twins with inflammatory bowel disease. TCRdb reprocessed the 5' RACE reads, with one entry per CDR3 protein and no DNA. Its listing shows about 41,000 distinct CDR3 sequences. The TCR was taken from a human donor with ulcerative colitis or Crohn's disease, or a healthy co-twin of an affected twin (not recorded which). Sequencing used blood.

The CDR3 spells CASSYLQAGNSASPLHF. The rearrangement joins TRBV6-5 to TRBJ1-6; TCRdb lists TRBD1, though no DNA is available to test this call. This CDR3 contains 17 residues. Germline assignment: CDR1 MNHEY and CDR2 SVGAGI.